One sample yielded the 27 T cell receptor beta chains listed below, sequenced in a study of CD8 T cells in ankylosing spondylitis. Whole-study results and caveats: Made up of under 10 highly homologous variants, a TCR beta motif appeared characteristic of ankylosing spondylitis blood.

These TCRs are of unknown antigen specificity. TCRdb used MiXCR to reprocess the 5' RACE reads, holding one entry per CDR3 protein. Of 200,000 to 250,000 distinct CDR3 sequences listed, about a sixth were seen once; the top ten hold roughly 46%. The source material was blood, either unsorted or a sorted T cell fraction (not recorded which). The receptors here all came from a male donor with ankylosing spondylitis.

This clonotype was recorded a few times. The genes are TRBV29-1 and TRBJ2-7; 14 bases align to TRBD2. Germline values: CDR1 SQVTM, CDR2 ANQGSEA. The J segment lost 6 bases and the V segment lost 8 bases, leaving 12 bases of the junction unmatched. This CDR3 region has 15 residues. CDR3 nucleotide sequence: TGCAGCATACGACTAGCGGGAGGGGATGGCGGCGAGCAGTACTTC. Its protein is CSIRLAGGDGGEQYF.

The CDR3 here is CASSTEKQGYNEQFF. CDR3 nucleotide sequence: TGTGCCAGCAGCACTGAGAAACAGGGTTACAATGAGCAGTTCTTC. The chain combines TRBV21-1 with TRBJ2-1; TRBD1, the table's D call, was not compared with the DNA. TRBV21-1 is designated a pseudogene. There are 15 residues in the CDR3.

This chain links TRBV19 with TRBJ2-5, with D perhaps given as TRBD1 or TRBD2 (5 bases each). The CDR3 has 15 amino acids. V was trimmed by 3 bases and J by 1 base, leaving 12 bases between them. CDR1 is LNHDA and CDR2 is SQIVND in the germline V gene (reference sequence). CDR3 amino acids: CASSIGLGTQETQYF. DNA for the CDR3: TGTGCCAGTAGTATTGGTCTAGGGACCCAAGAGACCCAGTACTTC. The whole variable domain, filled in from reference TRBV19 and TRBJ2-5, reads DGGITQSPKYLFRKEGQNVTLSCEQNLNHDAMYWYRQDPGQGLRLIYYSQIVNDFQKGDIAEGYSVSREKKESFPLTVTSAQKNPTAFYLCASSIGLGTQETQYFGPGTRLLVL.

The chain has TRBV2 and TRBJ2-1; maybe TRBD1 (5 bases). Between the trimmed V and J ends, which lost 7 bases and 5 bases, there was a span of 9 bases. CDR1 and CDR2 (germline): SNHLY, FYNNEI. There are 12 residues in the CDR3. The CDR3 region is CASMGQNNEQFF. CDR3 bases: TGTGCCAGCATGGGGCAGAACAATGAGCAGTTCTTC.

This clonotype was counted only a few times. The chain uses TRBV2 and TRBJ2-5; 7 nucleotides match TRBD2. The CDR3 spans 14 residues. Looked up from germline, CDR1 is SNHLY and CDR2 is FYNNEI. Trimming removed 3 bases from V and 2 bases from J; junction bases left unmatched: 3. CDR3 in amino acids: CASSEAGEQETQYF. The CDR3 nucleotides are TGTGCCAGCAGTGAGGCGGGGGAACAAGAGACCCAGTACTTC.

The CDR3 loop is CASSFPGGNEQFF. The CDR3 bases are TGTGCCAGCAGCTTCCCGGGGGGGAATGAGCAGTTCTTC. The gene calls are TRBV7-9 and TRBJ2-1; TRBD2 matches at 8 bases. The length of the CDR3 is 13 residues. With 3 bases clipped from V and 7 bases from J, the junction kept 2 bases outside the gene matches. Germline V CDR1 and CDR2: SEHNR, FQNEAQ (reference sequence).

This clonotype came up many times. The chain employs TRBV5-1 and TRBJ2-1; 14 nucleotides align to TRBD2. The CDR3 contains 16 residues. V shed 3 bases, J shed 8 bases, and the junction held 7 bases outside the gene matches. Germline values: CDR1 SGHRS, CDR2 YFSETQ. The CDR3 loop reads CASSSATSGGAYEQFF. The CDR3 bases are TGCGCCAGCAGCTCGGCGACTAGCGGGGGGGCTTATGAGCAGTTCTTC. Filled out from reference TRBV5-1 and TRBJ2-1, the complete variable domain reads KAGVTQTPRYLIKTRGQQVTLSCSPISGHRSVSWYQQTPGQGLQFLFEYFSETQRNKGNFPGRFSGRQFSNSRSEMNVSTLELGDSALYLCASSSATSGGAYEQFFGPGTRLTVL.

V is TRBV7-9 and J is TRBJ2-7; possible D gene TRBD1, 6 bases. The CDR3 covers 16 residues. V dropped 2 bases and J dropped 0 bases, with 14 bases sitting between them. From germline, CDR1 is SEHNR and CDR2 FQNEAQ (reference sequence). The CDR3 loop reads CASSLSYGQSSYEQYF. The CDR3 DNA follows: TGTGCCAGCAGCTTATCCTACGGACAGAGCTCCTACGAGCAGTACTTC.

The sample holds a few counts of this clonotype. J is TRBJ2-1 and V is TRBV4-3, with D uncertain. CDR3 size: 16 residues. The germline gives CDR1 LGHNA, CDR2 YSLEER. V was shortened by 0 bases and J by 3 bases, with 12 bases between the two germline ends. CDR3 coding DNA: TGCGCCAGCAGCCAAGATGGGTCCTCCCACTACAATGAGCAGTTCTTC. Translating it yields CASSQDGSSHYNEQFF.

This clonotype was counted only a few times. V is TRBV6-1 and J is TRBJ1-2, with D tentatively TRBD1 (6 bases). Germline V gene sequence: CDR1 MNHNS, CDR2 SASEGT. Trimming took off 0 bases at V and 7 bases at J, with 18 bases between the two ends. This CDR3 has 16 residues. The CDR3 nucleotides are TGTGCCAGCAGTGAAGCGGGTGACAGGTTTCAAGGTGGCTACACCTTC. Protein: CASSEAGDRFQGGYTF.

The chain combines TRBV28 with TRBJ2-5; 11 bases match TRBD1. CDR1 and CDR2 from the germline V gene are MDHEN and SYDVKM. This CDR3 has 15 residues. V shed 4 bases and J 4 bases; nucleotides not matched to a gene: 5. The CDR3 DNA is TGTGCCAGCAGTTCGGACAGGGGGCTGGGAGAGACCCAGTACTTC. It specifies CASSSDRGLGETQYF.

The rearrangement links TRBV4-2 to TRBJ1-4; TRBD1 might be the D (5 bases). V gave up 3 bases and J gave up 6 bases, with 14 bases separating them. The CDR3 extends over 15 amino acids. Germline CDR1 reads LGHNA; CDR2 reads YNFKEQ. The CDR3, as DNA: TGTGCCAGCAGCCAGGTCGCGGGGGTTTATGAAAAACTGTTTTTT. Protein: CASSQVAGVYEKLFF.

The V and J genes are TRBV10-3 and TRBJ2-5; D unclear. CDR1 is ENHRY and CDR2 is SYGVKD in the germline V gene. The CDR3 totals 12 residues. Trimming shortened V by 2 bases and J by 7 bases, and 8 bases separated the two germline ends. The CDR3 spells CAISEEMGTQYF. As DNA, the CDR3 is TGTGCCATCAGTGAGGAAATGGGGACCCAGTACTTC.

The chain employs TRBV20-1 and TRBJ1-2; D uncertain. The CDR3 is made up of 11 amino acids. The V gene lost 6 bases and the J gene lost 7 bases, with 12 bases spanning the gap. Germline V gene lookup returns CDR1 DFQATT and CDR2 SNEGSKA (reference sequence). CDR3 amino acids: CSAESFFGYTF. In nucleotides, the CDR3 is TGCAGTGCCGAGTCGTTCTTTGGCTACACCTTC.

Many counts were recorded for this clonotype. The V and J genes are TRBV29-1 and TRBJ1-2, with TRBD1 identical over 8 bases. J was trimmed by 4 bases and V by 6 bases; bases with no gene match: 10. There are 14 residues in the CDR3. Germline values: CDR1 SQVTM, CDR2 ANQGSEA. The CDR3, as DNA: TGCAGCGTACTTTGGGACAGGATATCCTATGGCTACACCTTC. Its protein is CSVLWDRISYGYTF.

This clonotype came up a few times. V usage is TRBV29-1 and J usage is TRBJ2-7; possibly TRBD2 for D (5 bases). V lost 6 bases and J lost 5, with 14 bases in between. The CDR3 length is 12 residues. CDR1 is SQVTM and CDR2 is ANQGSEA in the germline V gene. CDR3: CSVTGLWDEQYF. The CDR3 DNA follows: TGCAGCGTCACCGGACTGTGGGACGAGCAGTACTTC.

Note on this clonotype: The junction does not match germline at one end; this may be a read error. The chain recombines TRBV10-3 with TRBJ2-2; the D gene is possibly TRBD2 (5 bases). Germline V lookup: CDR1 ENHRY, CDR2 SYGVKD. This CDR3 has 15 residues. The CDR3: CAIREWKAGTGELFF. The CDR3, as DNA: TGTGCCATCAGGGAGTGGAAGGCGGGCACCGGGGAGCTGTTTTTT.

There are a few counts of this clonotype. V and J are TRBV6-2 or TRBV6-3 and TRBJ2-1; D ambiguous. Trimming removed 6 bases at V and 5 bases at J, with 11 bases between. The CDR3 runs 13 residues. Germline CDR1 MNHEY, CDR2 SVGEGT. CDR3 nucleotides: TGTGCCAGCAGATTAGACTCAGACAATGAGCAGTTCTTC. Translation: CASRLDSDNEQFF.

This clonotype was counted between two and nine times. The chain joins TRBV7-6 to TRBJ1-1; TRBD1 might be the D (5 bases). The germline CDR1 and CDR2 sequences are SGHVS and FNYEAQ. This CDR3 spans 16 amino acids. Trimming stripped 1 base from V and 4 bases from J, with 16 bases between. CDR3 nucleotides: TGTGCCAGCAGCTTAGGCCCGCCCCAGGGTGGCACTGAAGCTTTCTTT. It translates to CASSLGPPQGGTEAFF.

The chain is built from TRBV4-1 and TRBJ2-2; D is unresolved. CDR1 MGHRA and CDR2 YSYEKL come from the germline V gene. The CDR3 contains 13 residues. V was trimmed by 2 bases and J by 8 bases, leaving 9 bases between them. Written as DNA, the CDR3 is TGCGCCAGCAGCCAACTCCATCCAGGGGAGCTGTTTTTT. Translating gives CASSQLHPGELFF.

This clonotype was seen a handful of times. The V gene is TRBV5-6, the J gene TRBJ2-1; unclear D gene. The CDR3 has 13 amino acids. V lost 4 bases, J lost 6 bases, and 11 bases lay in between. Germline CDR1 and CDR2: SGHDT and YYEEEE. The CDR3 DNA reads as TGTGCCAGCAGCATCCAAGGGCGCAATGAGCAGTTCTTC. Protein product: CASSIQGRNEQFF.

The table lists this clonotype with a few counts. This chain connects TRBV20-1 to TRBJ2-7; 9 nucleotides line up with TRBD1. With V trimmed by 3 bases and J by 5 bases, 5 bases remained unmatched. This CDR3 is built from 13 residues. Looked up from germline, CDR1 is DFQATT and CDR2 is SNEGSKA (reference sequence). The CDR3 DNA sequence: TGCAGTGCTAGGGGGGACAGGGAACACGAGCAGTACTTC. Translated, it gives CSARGDREHEQYF.

V usage is TRBV7-9 and J usage is TRBJ2-3; D is possibly TRBD2 (5 bases). The CDR3 has 16 amino acids. Germline V gene lookup returns CDR1 SEHNR and CDR2 FQNEAQ (reference sequence). Trimming removed 2 bases at V and 1 base at J, with 13 bases between. This chain's CDR3 is CASSLRVSGGTDTQYF. CDR3 in DNA: TGTGCCAGCAGCTTAAGGGTCAGCGGCGGCACAGATACGCAGTATTTT.

In the case of this clonotype: A much larger clone differs by one base, so this may be a read error. V and J are TRBV12-3 or TRBV12-4 and TRBJ2-1; the match to TRBD1 covers 10 bases. The CDR3 runs to 17 residues. CDR3 sequence (DNA): TGTACCAGCAGCTCGGGCGGTTGGGACAGGGGAAGAAATGAGCAGTTCTTC. It yields the protein CTSSSGGWDRGRNEQFF.

V is TRBV7-3 and J is TRBJ2-3, with 11 nucleotides matching TRBD2. The V and J ends lost 1 base and 0 bases, in that order; junction bases with no gene match: 6. The CDR3 consists of 18 residues. Germline CDR1 reads SGHTA; CDR2 reads FQGTGA. CDR3 nucleotides: TGTGCCAGCAGCTTAAGCGGACTAGCGGGTCTTAGCACAGATACGCAGTATTTT. Its translation is CASSLSGLAGLSTDTQYF.

This clonotype was counted between two and nine times. The CDR3 DNA reads TGTGCCAGCAGTTACCTTATCGCGGGCTGGCAAGAGACCCAGTACTTC. Its protein product is CASSYLIAGWQETQYF. The chain has TRBV6-2 or TRBV6-3 and TRBJ2-5; a weak D match, TRBD2 (5 bases). Germline V lookup: CDR1 MNHEY, CDR2 SVGEGT. V shed 2 bases and J shed 2 bases, with 15 bases lying between them. There are 16 residues in the CDR3.

This rearrangement joins TRBV7-9 to TRBJ2-3, with D tentatively TRBD2 (7 bases). Germline V gene lookup returns CDR1 SEHNR and CDR2 FQNEAQ (reference sequence). The V end was cut by 5 bases, the J end by 5 bases, with 17 bases between. This CDR3 contains 15 residues. CDR3 in amino acids: CASSGGAEPIDTQYF. In DNA, the CDR3 is TGTGCCAGCAGCGGGGGGGCCGAACCAATAGATACGCAGTATTTT. The complete variable domain, with remaining parts taken from reference TRBV7-9 and TRBJ2-3, reads DTGVSQNPRHKITKRGQNVTFRCDPISEHNRLYWYRQTLGQGPEFLTYFQNEAQLEKSRLLSDRFSAERPKGSFSTLEIQRTEQGDSAMYLCASSGGAEPIDTQYFGPGTRLTVL.